This T cell receptor beta chain was retrieved from a study of OX40 agonist ivuxolimab in advanced cancers. Study-level results: At 0.1 to 3.0 mg/kg and by week 6, clonal expansion occurred in CD4+ and CD8+ blood T cells.

Measured with immunoSEQ multiplex PCR; TCRdb has only the in-frame clones, and not every one. The sample contains some 70,000 clones, 91% of which appear only once. V lost 3 bases and J 1 base, leaving 15 bases between the germline ends. The CDR3 covers 17 residues. Germline loops: CDR1 KGHSH, CDR2 LQKENI. Comment on this clone: The antigen remains undetermined.

Material: CD4+ or CD8+ T cells sorted from blood, obtained in a trial of the OX40 agonist ivuxolimab. This TCR was sampled from an adult with an advanced solid tumor such as melanoma, head and neck, liver or kidney cancer. The gene calls are TRBV18 and TRBJ2-2; possibly TRBD1 or TRBD2 for D (5 bases each). The CDR3 loop is CASSPTQGPGNTGELFF. The DNA of the CDR3 is TGTGCCAGCTCACCCACTCAGGGACCAGGGAACACCGGGGAGCTGTTTTTT.